This record looks at one TCR beta chain sequence and its context. Its antigen remains unidentified. These data belong to a study of cytomegalovirus exposure and HLA in healthy donors. Regarding the study as a whole: What a later analysis reportedly showed was that an Asian-associated ancestry cluster had fewer N-insertions than the roughly 670-donor mean. Overall, around 160 TCR beta chains were annotated as cytomegalovirus-associated.

Germline loops: CDR1 MGHDK, CDR2 SYGVNS. V shed 1 base, J shed 0 bases, and the junction held 8 bases outside the gene matches. The CDR3 runs to 18 residues. PCR used 60 Vbeta primers and 13 Jbeta primers. Data came from immunoSEQ multiplex PCR; TCRdb stores just in-frame clones and leaves some out. The sample includes under 200,000 clones, around 77% of them seen just once. Sequenced sample: PBMCs. This clonotype originated in a man between 60 and 70 years old in good health and CMV-seronegative. The rearrangement links TRBV25-1 to TRBJ1-1; 10 bases map to TRBD1. CDR3 residues: CASSESLGQGGMNTEAFF. The CDR3 coding sequence is TGTGCCAGCAGTGAATCTCTCGGACAGGGGGGGATGAACACTGAAGCTTTCTTT.